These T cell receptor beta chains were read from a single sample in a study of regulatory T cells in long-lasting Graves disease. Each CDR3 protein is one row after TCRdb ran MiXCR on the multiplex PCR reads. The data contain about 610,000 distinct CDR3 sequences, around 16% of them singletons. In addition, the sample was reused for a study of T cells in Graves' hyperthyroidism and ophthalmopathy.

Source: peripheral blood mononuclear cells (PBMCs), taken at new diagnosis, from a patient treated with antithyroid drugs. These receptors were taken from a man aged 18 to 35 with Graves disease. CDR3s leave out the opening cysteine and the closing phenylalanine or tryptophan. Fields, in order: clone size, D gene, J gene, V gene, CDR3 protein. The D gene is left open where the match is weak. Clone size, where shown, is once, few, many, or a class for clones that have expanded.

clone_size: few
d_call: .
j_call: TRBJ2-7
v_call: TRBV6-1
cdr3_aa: ASSIPGGMNEQY

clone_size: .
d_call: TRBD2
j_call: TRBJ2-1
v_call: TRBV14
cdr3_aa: ASSQVPSGRRNEQF

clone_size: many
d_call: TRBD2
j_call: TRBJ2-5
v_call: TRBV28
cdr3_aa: ASSGTSRGGETQY

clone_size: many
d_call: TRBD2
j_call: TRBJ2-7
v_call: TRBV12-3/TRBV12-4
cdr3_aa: ASSLTSGRSYEQY

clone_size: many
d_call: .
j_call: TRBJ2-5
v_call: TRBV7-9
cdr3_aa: ASSSGSQETQY

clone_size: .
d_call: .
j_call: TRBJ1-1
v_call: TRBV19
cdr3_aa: ASRPRGGANTEAF

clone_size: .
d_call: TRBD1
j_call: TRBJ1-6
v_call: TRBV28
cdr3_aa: ASSSTGDNSPLH

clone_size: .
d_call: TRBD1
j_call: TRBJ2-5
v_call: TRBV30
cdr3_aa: AWRPGRGPMETQY

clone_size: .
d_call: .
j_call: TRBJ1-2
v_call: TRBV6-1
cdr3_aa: ASSSGAGGASNYGYT

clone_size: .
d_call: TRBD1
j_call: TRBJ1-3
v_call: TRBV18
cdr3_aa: ASSPERAGQVG

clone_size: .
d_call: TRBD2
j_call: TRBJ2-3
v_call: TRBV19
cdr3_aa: ASSRSPPAPGLAGLTDTQY